The present T cell receptor (beta chain) was sequenced within a study of T cells in Graves' hyperthyroidism and ophthalmopathy. Amplification yielded TCR beta CDR3 regions, with RNA transcripts as the source. The HTBI set primed first-round TCR CDR3 RT-PCR. TCRdb recomputed calls from the multiplex PCR reads with MiXCR, one row per CDR3 protein. Among a few hundred thousand distinct CDR3 sequences listed, 15% to 19% were seen once. This clonotype occurred many times. CDR1 MDHEN and CDR2 SYDVKM come from the germline V gene. The CDR3 sequence is 17 residues long. Trimming removed 3 bases from V and 3 bases from J; junction bases left unmatched: 14. In patients aged 18 to 65, hyperthyroidism was newly diagnosed, with duration under 2 months.

The gene calls are TRBV28 and TRBJ2-7; TRBD1 matches 7 bases. Sample: blood. The clonotype comes from a woman under 40 with Graves' hyperthyroidism. CDR3: CASSLVYKGARFYEQYF. CDR3 coding DNA: TGTGCCAGCAGTTTGGTGTATAAGGGGGCGCGGTTCTACGAGCAGTACTTC.